This T cell receptor (beta chain) was sequenced during a study of cytomegalovirus exposure and HLA in healthy donors. Study results and caveats: Later examination showed HLA-associated TCR beta chains had greater clonal expansion than equally common others. Later analysis reportedly placed an Asian-associated ancestry cluster below the roughly 670-donor mean in N-insertions. An assumption of roughly uniform sequencing depth across donors underlay the presence/absence analyses.

About this clone itself: Its antigen is not identified.

V shed 6 bases and J shed 2 bases, with 7 bases lying between them. This CDR3 has 13 amino acids. Germline CDR1 reads SNHLY; CDR2 reads FYNNEI. The study ran its PCR with 60 Vbeta and 13 Jbeta primers. Sequencing was performed with immunoSEQ multiplex PCR; in TCRdb, only in-frame clones are kept and a portion is missing. The sample table sets out around 97,000 clones. The receptor comes from a man aged 35 to 55 in good health and CMV-seronegative. Sequences were obtained from PBMCs. This chain joins TRBV2 and TRBJ2-2; perhaps TRBD2 as D (5 bases). The CDR3 nucleotides read TGTGCCAGCAGGGGAGACAACACCGGGGAGCTGTTTTTT. It encodes CASRGDNTGELFF.